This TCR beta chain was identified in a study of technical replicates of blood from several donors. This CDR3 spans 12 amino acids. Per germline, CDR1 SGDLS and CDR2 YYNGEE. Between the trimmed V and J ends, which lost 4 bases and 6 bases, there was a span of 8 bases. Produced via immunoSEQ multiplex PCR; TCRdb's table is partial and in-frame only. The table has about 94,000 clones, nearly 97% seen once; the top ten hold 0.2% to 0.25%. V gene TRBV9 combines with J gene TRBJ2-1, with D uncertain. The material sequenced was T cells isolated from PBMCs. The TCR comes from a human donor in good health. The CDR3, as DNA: TGTGCCAGCAGCCCATCCCCCAATGAGCAGTTCTTC. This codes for CASSPSPNEQFF.